The 9 T cell receptor beta chains given below trace back to one sample, sequenced in a study of T cells in localized non-small cell lung cancer. Profiling relied on immunoSEQ multiplex PCR, and the TCRdb table lists in-frame clones only, not all of them. The profile shows fewer than 35,000 clones, under 90% of them singletons. Sequenced material: peripheral blood, taken before any cancer treatment. These receptors originate from a male donor older than 55 with stage III lung adenocarcinoma.

This sequence joins TRBV7-3 and TRBJ1-2, with 9 bases that match TRBD1. CDR3 length equals 14 residues. CDR1 SGHTA and CDR2 FQGTGA come from the germline V gene. J was trimmed by 7 bases and V by 1 base; bases with no gene match: 4. In nucleotides, the CDR3 is TGTGCCAGCAGCTTAATACAGGGGGCGATTGGCTACACCTTC. This gives the protein CASSLIQGAIGYTF.

J is TRBJ1-5 and V is TRBV15, with 8 bases that match TRBD1. The CDR3 consists of 14 residues. Germline loops: CDR1 LNHNV, CDR2 YYDKDF (reference sequence). Germline trimming cut 5 bases from V and 4 bases from J; bases unmatched to any gene: 4. The CDR3 DNA reads as TGTGCCACCAGCGGAGGGACAGGAAATCAGCCCCAGCATTTT. It codes for CATSGGTGNQPQHF.

The chain joins TRBV6-1 to TRBJ1-2; possible D gene TRBD1, 6 bases. Deletions cut 6 bases from V and 4 bases from J, with 12 bases between. This CDR3 has 13 residues. The V gene's germline CDR1 is MNHNS and CDR2 SASEGT. The CDR3 region is CASRETGGYGYTF. The CDR3 DNA reads TGTGCCAGCAGGGAGACAGGCGGCTATGGCTACACCTTC.

This clone was seen only a few times. J is TRBJ2-7 and V is TRBV11-3; 8 bases line up with TRBD1. The CDR3 is 14 amino acids. V lost 3 bases to trimming and J lost 2 bases; unmatched junction nucleotides: 3. Germline assignment: CDR1 SGHNT and CDR2 YENEEA. CDR3 coding DNA: TGTGCCAGCAGCTTTGGACAGGGACCCTACGAGCAGTACTTC. Encoded protein: CASSFGQGPYEQYF.

This clone was observed once. The chain combines TRBV5-8 with TRBJ2-6; D could derive from TRBD1 or TRBD2 (5 bases each). The CDR3 extends over 16 amino acids. V was pared by 0 bases and J by 4 bases, with 11 bases between. Germline V gene sequence: CDR1 SGHTS, CDR2 YDEGEE. The chain's CDR3 is CASSLGLGTGANVLTF. DNA for the CDR3: TGTGCCAGCAGCTTGGGCCTCGGGACGGGGGCCAACGTCCTGACTTTC.

V usage is TRBV9 and J usage is TRBJ2-3; unclear D gene. Germline V gene sequence: CDR1 SGDLS, CDR2 YYNGEE. V was pared by 6 bases and J by 1 base, with 12 bases between. The CDR3 is made up of 14 amino acids. Here the CDR3 reads CASTKGLGTDTQYF. The CDR3 region has the DNA TGTGCCAGCACCAAAGGGCTGGGCACAGATACGCAGTATTTT.

The chain recombines TRBV6-6 with TRBJ2-3; D is possibly TRBD1 or TRBD2 (5 bases each). Trimming removed 6 bases at V and 5 bases at J, with 18 bases between. The CDR3 length is 15 residues. In germline, CDR1 is MNHNY, CDR2 SVGAGI (reference sequence). The CDR3 DNA reads as TGTGCCAGCAGCCCCCTTGGGGGTGTTGTAGATACGCAGTATTTT. Translating gives CASSPLGGVVDTQYF.

The J gene is TRBJ2-7, the V gene TRBV23-1, with D uncertain. TRBV23-1 is an ORF, with its function uncertain. CDR3 length: 12 amino acids. Trimming left V 4 bases short and J 3 bases short, with 7 bases between. The CDR3 coding sequence is TGCGCCAGCAGTCGGGATTTCTACGAGCAGTACTTC. Its translation is CASSRDFYEQYF.

The chain couples TRBV6-5 to TRBJ1-1; D possibly corresponds to TRBD1 (5 bases). CDR1 is MNHEY, CDR2 SVGAGI, per germline. The CDR3 totals 14 residues. V was clipped by 2 bases and J by 1 base, with 8 bases between them. CDR3 bases: TGTGCCAGCAGTTACGGGGGAGGGAACACTGAAGCTTTCTTT. Its protein product is CASSYGGGNTEAFF.